This T cell receptor (beta chain) was obtained from a study of shared clonotypes between healthy human individuals. Findings of the study overall: For sorted subsets, rarefaction showed incomplete sequencing despite large depth. Naive subsets tended to show greater estimated richness than memory subsets.

Produced via immunoSEQ multiplex PCR; TCRdb's table is partial and in-frame only. The table lists around 2,100,000 clones, about 95% of them singletons. Only CD45RO-negative cells positively selected for CCR7 counted as naive CD8 cells, so terminally differentiated effector memory CD45RA+ cells were excluded. Points on this clone: No antigen is known for it.

Germline V gene data show CDR1 as SGHNT and CDR2 as YYREEE (reference sequence). Trimming left V 3 bases short and J 6 bases short, with 18 bases between. The CDR3 contains 15 residues. Sequenced: naive CD8+ T cells sorted from blood. This TCR derives from a man aged 18 to 35 in good health. This chain links TRBV5-4 with TRBJ1-1; D might be TRBD1 (5 bases). For the CDR3, the DNA is TGTGCCAGCAGCTCCGGGGCCTCGAGGGCTTCTGAAGCTTTCTTT. It encodes CASSSGASRASEAFF.